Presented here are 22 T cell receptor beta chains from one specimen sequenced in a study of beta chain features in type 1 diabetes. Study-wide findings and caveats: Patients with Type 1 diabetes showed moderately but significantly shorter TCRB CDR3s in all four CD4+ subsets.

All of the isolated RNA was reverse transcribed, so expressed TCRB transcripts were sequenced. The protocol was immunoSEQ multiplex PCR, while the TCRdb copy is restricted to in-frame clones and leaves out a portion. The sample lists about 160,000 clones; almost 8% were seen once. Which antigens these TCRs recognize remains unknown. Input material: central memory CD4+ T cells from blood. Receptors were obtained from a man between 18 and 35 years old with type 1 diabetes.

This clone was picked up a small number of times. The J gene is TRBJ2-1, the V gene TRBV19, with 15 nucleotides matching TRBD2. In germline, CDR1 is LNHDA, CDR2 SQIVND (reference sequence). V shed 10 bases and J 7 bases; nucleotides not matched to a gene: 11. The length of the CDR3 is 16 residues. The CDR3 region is CATWTSGRASTNEQFF. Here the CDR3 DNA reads TGTGCCACCTGGACTAGCGGGAGGGCCTCGACGAATGAGCAGTTCTTC.

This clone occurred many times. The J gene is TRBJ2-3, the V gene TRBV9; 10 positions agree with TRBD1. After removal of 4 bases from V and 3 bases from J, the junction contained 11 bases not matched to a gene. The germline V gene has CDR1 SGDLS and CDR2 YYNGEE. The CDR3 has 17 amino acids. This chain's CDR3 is CASSQISGTGVTDTQYF. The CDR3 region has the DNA TGTGCCAGCAGCCAAATATCCGGGACAGGGGTAACAGATACGCAGTATTTT.

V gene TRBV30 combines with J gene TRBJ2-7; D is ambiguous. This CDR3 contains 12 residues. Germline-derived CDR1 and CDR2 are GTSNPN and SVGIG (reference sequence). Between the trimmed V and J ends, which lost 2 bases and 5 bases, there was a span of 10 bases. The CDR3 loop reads CAWSNRVHEQYF. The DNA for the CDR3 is TGTGCCTGGAGTAATCGGGTACACGAGCAGTACTTC.

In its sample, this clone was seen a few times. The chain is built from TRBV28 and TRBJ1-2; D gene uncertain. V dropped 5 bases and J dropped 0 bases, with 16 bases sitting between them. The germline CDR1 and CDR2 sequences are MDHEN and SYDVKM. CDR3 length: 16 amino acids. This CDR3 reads CASSRNWGGPNYGYTF. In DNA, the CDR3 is TGTGCCAGCAGTCGGAATTGGGGAGGCCCTAACTATGGCTACACCTTC.

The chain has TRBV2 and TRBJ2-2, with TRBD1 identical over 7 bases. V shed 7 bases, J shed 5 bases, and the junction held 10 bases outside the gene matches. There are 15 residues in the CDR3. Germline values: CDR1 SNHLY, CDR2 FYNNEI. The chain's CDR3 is CASTSEGARTGELFF. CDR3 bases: TGTGCCAGCACATCAGAGGGGGCACGTACCGGGGAGCTGTTTTTT.

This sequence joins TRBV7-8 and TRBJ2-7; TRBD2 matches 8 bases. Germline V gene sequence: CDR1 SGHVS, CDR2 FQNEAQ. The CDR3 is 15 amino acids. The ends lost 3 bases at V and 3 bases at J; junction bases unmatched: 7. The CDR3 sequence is CASSFPRGGIYEQYF. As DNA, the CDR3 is TGTGCCAGCAGCTTCCCTCGGGGGGGGATCTACGAGCAGTACTTC.

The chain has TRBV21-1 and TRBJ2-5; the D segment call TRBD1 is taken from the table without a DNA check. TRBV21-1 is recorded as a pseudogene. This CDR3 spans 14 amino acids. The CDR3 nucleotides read TGTGCCAGCAGCAAAGAGACAGTCCGAGAGACCCAGTACTTC. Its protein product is CASSKETVRETQYF.

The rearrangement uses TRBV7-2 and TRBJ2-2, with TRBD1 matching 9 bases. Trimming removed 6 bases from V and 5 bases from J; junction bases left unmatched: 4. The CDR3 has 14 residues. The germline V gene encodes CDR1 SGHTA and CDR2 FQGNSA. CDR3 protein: CASRPDRGTGELFF. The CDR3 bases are TGTGCCAGCAGGCCGGACAGGGGTACCGGGGAGCTGTTTTTT.

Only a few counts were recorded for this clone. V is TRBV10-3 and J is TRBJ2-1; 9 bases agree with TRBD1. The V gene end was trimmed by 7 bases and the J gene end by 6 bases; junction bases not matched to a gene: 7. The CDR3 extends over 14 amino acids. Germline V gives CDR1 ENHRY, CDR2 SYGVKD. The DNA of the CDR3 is TGTGCCATCACCCTCGGGACAGGGTCCAATGAGCAGTTCTTC. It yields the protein CAITLGTGSNEQFF.

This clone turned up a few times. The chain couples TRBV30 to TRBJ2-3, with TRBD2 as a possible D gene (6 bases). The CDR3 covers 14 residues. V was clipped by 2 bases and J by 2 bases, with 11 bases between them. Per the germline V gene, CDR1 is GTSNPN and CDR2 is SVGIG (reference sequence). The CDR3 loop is CAWSKGRFTDTQYF. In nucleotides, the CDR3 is TGTGCCTGGAGTAAAGGGAGGTTCACAGATACGCAGTATTTT.

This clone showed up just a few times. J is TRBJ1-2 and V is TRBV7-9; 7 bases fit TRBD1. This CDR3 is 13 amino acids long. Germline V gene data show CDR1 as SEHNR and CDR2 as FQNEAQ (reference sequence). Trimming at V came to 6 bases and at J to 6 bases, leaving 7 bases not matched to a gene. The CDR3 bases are TGTGCCAGCAGTCTCGACAGGGCGGATGGCTACACCTTC. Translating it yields CASSLDRADGYTF.

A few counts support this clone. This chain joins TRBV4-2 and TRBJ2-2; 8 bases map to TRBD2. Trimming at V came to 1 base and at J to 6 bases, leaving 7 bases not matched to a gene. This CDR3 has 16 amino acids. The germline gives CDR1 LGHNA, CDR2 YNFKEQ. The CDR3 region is CASSQVFSGSPGELFF. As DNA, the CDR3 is TGTGCCAGCAGCCAAGTATTCAGCGGGAGCCCCGGGGAGCTGTTTTTT.

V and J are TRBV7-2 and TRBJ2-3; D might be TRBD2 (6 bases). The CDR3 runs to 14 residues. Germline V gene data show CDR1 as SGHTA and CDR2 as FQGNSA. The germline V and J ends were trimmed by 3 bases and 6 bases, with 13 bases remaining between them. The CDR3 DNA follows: TGTGCCAGCAGCTTTACGTGGGGGAGGGATACGCAGTATTTT. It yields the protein CASSFTWGRDTQYF.

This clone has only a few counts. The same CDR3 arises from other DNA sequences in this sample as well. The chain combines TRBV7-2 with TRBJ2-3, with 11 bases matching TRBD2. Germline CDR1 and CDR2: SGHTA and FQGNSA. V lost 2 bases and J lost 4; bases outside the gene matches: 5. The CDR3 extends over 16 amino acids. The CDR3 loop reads CASSLYLAGGPDTQYF. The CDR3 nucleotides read TGTGCCAGCAGCTTATATTTAGCGGGAGGGCCAGATACGCAGTATTTT.

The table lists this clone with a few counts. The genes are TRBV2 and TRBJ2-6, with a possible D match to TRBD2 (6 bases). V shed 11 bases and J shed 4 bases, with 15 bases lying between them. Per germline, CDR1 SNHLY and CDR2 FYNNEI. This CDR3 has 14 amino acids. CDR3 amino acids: CAQRAIPGANVLTF. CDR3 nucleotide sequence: TGTGCCCAGCGGGCGATTCCCGGGGCCAACGTCCTGACTTTC.

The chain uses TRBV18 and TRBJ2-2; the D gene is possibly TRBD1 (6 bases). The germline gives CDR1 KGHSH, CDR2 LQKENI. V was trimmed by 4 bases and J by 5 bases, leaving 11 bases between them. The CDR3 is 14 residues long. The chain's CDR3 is CASSQTTGTGELFF. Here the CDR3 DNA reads TGTGCCAGCTCACAAACTACAGGGACCGGGGAGCTGTTTTTT.

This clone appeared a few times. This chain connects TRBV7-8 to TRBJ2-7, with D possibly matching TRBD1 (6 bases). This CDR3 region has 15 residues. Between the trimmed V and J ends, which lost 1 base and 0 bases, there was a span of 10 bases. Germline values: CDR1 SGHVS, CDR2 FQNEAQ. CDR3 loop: CASSLGTAVSYEQYF. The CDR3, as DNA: TGTGCCAGCAGCTTAGGGACAGCGGTCTCCTACGAGCAGTACTTC.

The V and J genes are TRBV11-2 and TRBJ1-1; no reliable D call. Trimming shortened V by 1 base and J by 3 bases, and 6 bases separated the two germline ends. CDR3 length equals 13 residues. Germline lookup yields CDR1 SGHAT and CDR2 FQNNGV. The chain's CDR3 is CASSLAQDTEAFF. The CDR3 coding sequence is TGTGCCAGCAGCTTAGCCCAGGACACTGAAGCTTTCTTT.

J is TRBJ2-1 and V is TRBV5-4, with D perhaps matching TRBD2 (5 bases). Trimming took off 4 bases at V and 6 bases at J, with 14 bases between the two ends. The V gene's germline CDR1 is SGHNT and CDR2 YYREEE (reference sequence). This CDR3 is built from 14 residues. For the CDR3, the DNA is TGTGCCAGCAGCCCCGCGGGCAGGCCCAATGAGCAGTTCTTC. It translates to CASSPAGRPNEQFF.

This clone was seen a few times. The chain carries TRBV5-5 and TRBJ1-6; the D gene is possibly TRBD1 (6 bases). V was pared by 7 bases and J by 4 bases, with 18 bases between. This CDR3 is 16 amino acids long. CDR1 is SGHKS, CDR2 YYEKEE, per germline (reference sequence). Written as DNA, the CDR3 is TGTGCCAGCGCCACAGATGGGGGCGGTTATAATTCACCCCTCCACTTT. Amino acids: CASATDGGGYNSPLHF.

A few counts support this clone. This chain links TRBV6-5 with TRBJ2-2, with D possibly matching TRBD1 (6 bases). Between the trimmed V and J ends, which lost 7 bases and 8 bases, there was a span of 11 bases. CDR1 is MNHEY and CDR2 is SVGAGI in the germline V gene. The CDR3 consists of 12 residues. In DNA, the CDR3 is TGTGCCAGCATCCTGGACAGTGGGGAGCTGTTTTTT. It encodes CASILDSGELFF.

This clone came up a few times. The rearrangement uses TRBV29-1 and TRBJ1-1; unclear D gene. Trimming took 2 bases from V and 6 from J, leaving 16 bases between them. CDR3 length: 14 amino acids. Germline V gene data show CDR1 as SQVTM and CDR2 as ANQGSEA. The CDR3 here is CSVEKAGRRAEAFF. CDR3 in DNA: TGCAGCGTTGAAAAGGCGGGCCGCCGCGCTGAAGCTTTCTTT.